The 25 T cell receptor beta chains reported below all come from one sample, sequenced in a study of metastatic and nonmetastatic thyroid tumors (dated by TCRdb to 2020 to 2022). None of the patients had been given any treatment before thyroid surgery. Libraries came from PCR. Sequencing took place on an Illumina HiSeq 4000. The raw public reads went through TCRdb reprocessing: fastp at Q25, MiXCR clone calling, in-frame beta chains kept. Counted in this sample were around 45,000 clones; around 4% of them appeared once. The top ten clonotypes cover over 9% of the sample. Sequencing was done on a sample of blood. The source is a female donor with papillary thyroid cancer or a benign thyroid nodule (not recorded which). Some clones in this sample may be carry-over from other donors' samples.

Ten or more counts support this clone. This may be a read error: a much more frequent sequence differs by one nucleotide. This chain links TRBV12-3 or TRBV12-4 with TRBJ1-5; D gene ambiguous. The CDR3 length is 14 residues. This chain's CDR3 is CARRSVESNQPQHF. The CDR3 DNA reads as TGTGCCCGCAGGTCGGTGGAATCAAATCAGCCCCAGCATTTT.

The CDR3 sequence: CASSPGTGYYNEQFF. For the CDR3, the DNA is TGTGCCAGCAGCCCCGGGACAGGGTACTACAATGAGCAGTTCTTC. The chain combines TRBV11-3 with TRBJ2-1, with 9 bases identical to TRBD1. After removal of 5 bases from V and 3 bases from J, the junction contained 5 bases not matched to a gene. The CDR3 spans 15 residues. Per the germline V gene, CDR1 is SGHNT and CDR2 is YENEEA.

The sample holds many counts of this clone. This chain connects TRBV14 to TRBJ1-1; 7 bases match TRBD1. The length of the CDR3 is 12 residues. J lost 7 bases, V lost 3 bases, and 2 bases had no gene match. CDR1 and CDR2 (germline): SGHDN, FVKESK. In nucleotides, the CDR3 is TGTGCCAGCAGCCAGGGGACAGTTGAAGCTTTCTTT. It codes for CASSQGTVEAFF.

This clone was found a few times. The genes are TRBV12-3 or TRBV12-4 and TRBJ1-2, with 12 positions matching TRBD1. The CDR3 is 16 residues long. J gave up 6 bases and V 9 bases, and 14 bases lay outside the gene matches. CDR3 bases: TGTGCCAGTATGACGGTCGGGACAGGGGGCGCAGATGGCTACACCTTC. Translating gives CASMTVGTGGADGYTF.

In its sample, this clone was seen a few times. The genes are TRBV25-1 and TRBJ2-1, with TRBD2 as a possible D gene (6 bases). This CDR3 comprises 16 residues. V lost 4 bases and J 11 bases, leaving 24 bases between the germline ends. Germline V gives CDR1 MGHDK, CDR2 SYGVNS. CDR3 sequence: CASSGLEGVKSGKQFF. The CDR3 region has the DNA TGTGCCAGCAGTGGTCTGGAGGGAGTAAAGAGTGGTAAGCAGTTCTTC.

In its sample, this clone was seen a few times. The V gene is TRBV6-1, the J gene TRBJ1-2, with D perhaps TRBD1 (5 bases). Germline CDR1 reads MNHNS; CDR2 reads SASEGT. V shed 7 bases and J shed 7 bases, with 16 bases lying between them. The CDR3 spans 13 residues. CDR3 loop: CASISGHGGGYTF. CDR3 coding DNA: TGTGCCAGCATCTCCGGACACGGCGGTGGCTACACCTTC.

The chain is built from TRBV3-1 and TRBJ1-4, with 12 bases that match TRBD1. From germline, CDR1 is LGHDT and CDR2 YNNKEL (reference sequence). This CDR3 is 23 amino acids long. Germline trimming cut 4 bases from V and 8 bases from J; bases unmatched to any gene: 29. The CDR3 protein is CASSLAGTGGAGGRFGYDEKLFF. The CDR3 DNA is TGTGCCAGCAGCCTAGCCGGGACAGGGGGCGCCGGGGGACGCTTTGGTTATGACGAAAAACTGTTTTTT.

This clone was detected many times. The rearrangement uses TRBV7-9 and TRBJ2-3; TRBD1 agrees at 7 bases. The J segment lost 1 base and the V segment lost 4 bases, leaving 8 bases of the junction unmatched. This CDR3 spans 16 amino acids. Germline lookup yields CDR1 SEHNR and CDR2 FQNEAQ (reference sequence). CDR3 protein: CASSSLIGTGTDTQYF. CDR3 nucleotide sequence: TGTGCCAGCAGCTCCTTAATCGGGACAGGCACAGATACGCAGTATTTT.

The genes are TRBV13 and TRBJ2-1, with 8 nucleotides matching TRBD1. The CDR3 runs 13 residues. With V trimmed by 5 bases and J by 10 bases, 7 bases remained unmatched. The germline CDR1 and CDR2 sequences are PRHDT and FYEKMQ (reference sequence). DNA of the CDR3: TGTGCCAGCAGCGGGGCAGGGGGCGGGGAGCAGTTCTTC. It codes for CASSGAGGGEQFF.

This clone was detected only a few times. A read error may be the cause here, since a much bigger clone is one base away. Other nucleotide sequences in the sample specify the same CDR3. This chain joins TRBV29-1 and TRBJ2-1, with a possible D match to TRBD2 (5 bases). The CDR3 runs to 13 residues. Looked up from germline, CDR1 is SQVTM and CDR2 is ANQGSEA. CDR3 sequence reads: CSVQTAPGYEQFF. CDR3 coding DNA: TGTAGCGTTCAGACGGCCCCCGGATATGAGCAGTTCTTC.

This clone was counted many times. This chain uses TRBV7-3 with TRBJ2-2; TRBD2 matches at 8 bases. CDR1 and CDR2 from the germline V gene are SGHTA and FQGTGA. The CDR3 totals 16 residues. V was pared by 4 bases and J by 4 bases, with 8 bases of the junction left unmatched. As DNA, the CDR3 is TGTGCCAGCAGCTCCCTGGGACTAGGGGGCACCGGGGAGCTGTTTTTT. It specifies CASSSLGLGGTGELFF.

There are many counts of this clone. CDR3 region: CASSFAPGQGTTEAFF. The CDR3 DNA follows: TGCGCCAGCAGCTTCGCCCCGGGACAGGGGACCACTGAAGCTTTCTTT. The rearrangement links TRBV5-1 to TRBJ1-1; 10 nucleotides align to TRBD1. The CDR3 has 16 residues. Per germline, CDR1 SGHRS and CDR2 YFSETQ. The J segment lost 4 bases and the V segment lost 2 bases, leaving 8 bases of the junction unmatched.

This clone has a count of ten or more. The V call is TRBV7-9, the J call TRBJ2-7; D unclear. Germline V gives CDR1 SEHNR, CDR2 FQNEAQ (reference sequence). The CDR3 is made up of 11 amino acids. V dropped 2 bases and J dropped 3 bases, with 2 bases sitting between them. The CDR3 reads CASSLNYEQYF. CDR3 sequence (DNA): TGTGCCAGCAGCTTAAACTACGAGCAGTACTTC.

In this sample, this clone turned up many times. CDR3 in DNA: TGTGCCAGCAGCTATGATGCGGGAGGGAGCCATGAGCAGTTCTTC. Translating it yields CASSYDAGGSHEQFF. The chain links TRBV5-6 to TRBJ2-1; 9 bases are shared with TRBD2. Per germline, CDR1 SGHDT and CDR2 YYEEEE. The CDR3 covers 15 residues. Trimming at V came to 3 bases and at J to 8 bases, leaving 9 bases not matched to a gene.

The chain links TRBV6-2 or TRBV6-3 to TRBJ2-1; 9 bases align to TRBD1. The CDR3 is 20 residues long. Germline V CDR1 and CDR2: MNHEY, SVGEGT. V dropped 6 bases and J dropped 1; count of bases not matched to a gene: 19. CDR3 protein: CASRTVRNPVQGASYNEQFF. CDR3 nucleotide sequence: TGTGCCAGCAGAACCGTCCGCAACCCGGTACAGGGGGCTTCCTACAATGAGCAGTTCTTC.

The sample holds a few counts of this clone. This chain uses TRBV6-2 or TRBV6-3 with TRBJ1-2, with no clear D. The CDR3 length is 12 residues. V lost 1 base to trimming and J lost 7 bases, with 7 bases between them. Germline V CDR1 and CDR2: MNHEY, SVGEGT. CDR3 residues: CASSYWRGGYTF. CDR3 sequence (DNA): TGTGCCAGCAGTTACTGGCGGGGTGGCTACACCTTC.

The CDR3 DNA is TGTGCCAGCAGTGAAGGGACAGACACCGGGGAGCTGTTTTTT. This sequence encodes CASSEGTDTGELFF. The chain joins TRBV6-4 to TRBJ2-2, with 7 bases lining up with TRBD1. V was pared by 3 bases and J by 3 bases, with 1 base of the junction left unmatched. CDR3 length: 14 residues. Germline-derived CDR1 and CDR2 are MRHNA and SNTAGT.

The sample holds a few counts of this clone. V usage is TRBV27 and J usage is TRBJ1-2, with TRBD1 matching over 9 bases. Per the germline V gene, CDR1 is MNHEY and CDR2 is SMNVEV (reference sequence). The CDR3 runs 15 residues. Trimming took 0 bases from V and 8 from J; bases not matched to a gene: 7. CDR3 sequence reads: CASSLSWDRVAGYTF. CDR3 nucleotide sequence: TGTGCCAGCAGTTTATCATGGGACAGGGTGGCCGGCTACACCTTC.

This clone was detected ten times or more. The DNA for the CDR3 is TGTGCCAGCAATAATCTGGGGGCGGGACCCCGAACTGCGCAGTACTTC. It specifies CASNNLGAGPRTAQYF. The V gene is TRBV12-3 or TRBV12-4, the J gene TRBJ2-7; D possibly uses TRBD1 or TRBD2 (6 bases each). Trimming took off 7 bases at V and 9 bases at J, with 28 bases between the two ends. This CDR3 is 16 amino acids long.

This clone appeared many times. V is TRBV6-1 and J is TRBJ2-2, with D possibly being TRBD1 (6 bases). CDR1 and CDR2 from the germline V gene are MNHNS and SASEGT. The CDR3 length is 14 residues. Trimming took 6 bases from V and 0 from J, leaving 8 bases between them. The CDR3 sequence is CASRRTANTGELFF. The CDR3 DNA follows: TGTGCCAGCAGACGGACAGCGAACACCGGGGAGCTGTTTTTT.

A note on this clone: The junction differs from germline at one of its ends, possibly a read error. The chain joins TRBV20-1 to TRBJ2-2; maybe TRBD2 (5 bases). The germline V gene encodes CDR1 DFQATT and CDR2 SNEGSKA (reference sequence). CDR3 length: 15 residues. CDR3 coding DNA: TGCAGTGCTAGACTCGAGGAGGCGAACACCGGAGAGCTGTTTTTT. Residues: CSARLEEANTGELFF.

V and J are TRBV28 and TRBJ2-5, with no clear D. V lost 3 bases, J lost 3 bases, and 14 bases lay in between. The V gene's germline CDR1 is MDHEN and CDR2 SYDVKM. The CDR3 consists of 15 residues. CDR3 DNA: TGTGCCAGCAGTTTTGTCGAGACCGCTAAAGAGACCCAGTACTTC. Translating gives CASSFVETAKETQYF. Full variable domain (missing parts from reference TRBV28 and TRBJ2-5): DVKVTQSSRYLVKRTGEKVFLECVQDMDHENMFWYRQDPGLGLRLIYFSYDVKMKEKGDIPEGYSVSREKKERFSLILESASTNQTSMYLCASSFVETAKETQYFGPGTRLLVL.

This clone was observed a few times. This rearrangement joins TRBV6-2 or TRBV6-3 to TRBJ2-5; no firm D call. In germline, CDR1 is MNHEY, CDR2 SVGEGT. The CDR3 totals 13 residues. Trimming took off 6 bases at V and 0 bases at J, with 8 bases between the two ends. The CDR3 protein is CASSPDYQETQYF. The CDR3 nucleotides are TGTGCCAGCAGCCCTGACTACCAAGAGACCCAGTACTTC.

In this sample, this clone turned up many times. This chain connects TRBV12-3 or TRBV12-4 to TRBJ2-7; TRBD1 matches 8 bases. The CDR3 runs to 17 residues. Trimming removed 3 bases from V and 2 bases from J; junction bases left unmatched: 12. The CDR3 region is CASSFTRPGTGTYEQYF. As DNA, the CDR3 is TGTGCCAGCAGTTTTACCCGACCCGGGACAGGAACCTACGAGCAGTACTTC.

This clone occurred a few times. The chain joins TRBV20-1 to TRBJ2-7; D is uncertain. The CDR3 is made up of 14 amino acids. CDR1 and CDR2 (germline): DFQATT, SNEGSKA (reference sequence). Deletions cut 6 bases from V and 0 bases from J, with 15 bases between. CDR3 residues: CSAPAVLGSYEQYF. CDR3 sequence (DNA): TGCAGTGCCCCGGCGGTGCTAGGCTCCTACGAGCAGTACTTC.